These 5 T cell receptor beta chains came from one sample sequenced in a study of regulatory T cells in long-lasting Graves disease (dated by TCRdb to the early 2020s). Per the publication, the time point label means: newly diagnosed GD, antithyroid drugs for less than 3 months. For both TCR sequencing and RNA sequencing, RNA was extracted from PBMCs in TRIzol. The library was produced with multiplex PCR. Sequencer: Illumina HiSeq 4000. To build TCR beta libraries, CDR3 regions were amplified by Arm-PCR using iRepertoire HTBI primers. TCRdb handled the public reads itself, with Q25 trimming in fastp and clone calling in MiXCR, and kept productive beta chains. Rows are unified per CDR3 protein, each entry keeping the most common DNA and genes. For this sample there are approximately 560,000 distinct CDR3 sequences; 16% appear just once. The top ten hold more than 10% of the sample. These data were also reused for a study on T cells in Graves' hyperthyroidism and ophthalmopathy.

The sample here was peripheral blood mononuclear cells (PBMCs), taken at new diagnosis, from a patient treated with antithyroid drugs. These receptors were taken from a man younger than 35 with Graves disease. Donor details come from another sample of the same person, matched by shared clones.

This clonotype was counted ten times or more. V is TRBV12-3 or TRBV12-4 and J is TRBJ2-4; no definite D call. V gave up 2 bases and J gave up 5 bases, with 22 bases separating them. The CDR3 is 18 residues long. CDR3 sequence (DNA): TGTGCCAGCAGTTTAAGGATTTGGCTAGTCACCGAGCAAAACATTCAGTACTTC. Protein product: CASSLRIWLVTEQNIQYF.

There are a few counts of this clonotype. This chain links TRBV6-1 with TRBJ2-7; the D gene is possibly TRBD2 (5 bases). The CDR3 runs to 12 residues. V was pared by 10 bases and J by 4 bases, with 14 bases between. Germline CDR1 and CDR2: MNHNS and SASEGT. Written as DNA, the CDR3 is TGTGCCACCTGGGAGATTACTTACGAGCAGTACTTC. Protein product: CATWEITYEQYF.

Notes on this clonotype: This may be a read error, as it is one base from a much larger clone. This chain links TRBV20-1 with TRBJ2-1; D uncertain. The CDR3 covers 13 residues. CDR1 is DFQATT, CDR2 SNEGSKA, per germline (reference sequence). Trimming removed 1 base at V and 0 bases at J, with 4 bases between. The CDR3 DNA reads as TGCAGTGCTAGAGGGCCCTCCTACAATGAGCAGTTCTTC. This translates into CSARGPSYNEQFF.

This clonotype was seen at least ten times. V usage is TRBV5-1 and J usage is TRBJ2-7, with 10 bases matching TRBD1. Germline values: CDR1 SGHRS, CDR2 YFSETQ. The CDR3 length is 15 residues. V was pared by 6 bases and J by 1 base, with 7 bases of the junction left unmatched. The CDR3 spells CASTSRTGGSYEQYF. The DNA for the CDR3 is TGCGCCAGCACATCTCGGACAGGGGGATCCTACGAGCAGTACTTC.

The genes are TRBV6-2 or TRBV6-3 and TRBJ2-1; D gene uncertain. With 5 bases removed from V and 0 bases from J, the gap between germline ends came to 17 bases. Germline assignment: CDR1 MNHEY and CDR2 SVGEGT. The CDR3 sequence is 17 residues long. DNA for the CDR3: TGTGCCAGCAGTGAACCCTCTTCGGGTAGCTCCTACAATGAGCAGTTCTTC. This codes for CASSEPSSGSSYNEQFF.